Shown below are 22 T cell receptor beta chains from a single sample sequenced in a study of PD-1 blockade in classical Hodgkin lymphoma. Assay used: immunoSEQ multiplex PCR; TCRdb lists only in-frame clones, some missing. The sample has about 64,000 clones, 91% seen once; the top ten hold approximately 10%. Time point: cycle 4 day 1 (C4D1), after more than five weeks of nivolumab. No patient escaped relapse after autologous stem cell transplantation, and brentuximab vedotin exposure varied. The sequencing used peripheral blood mononuclear cells (PBMCs), collected before the fourth cycle of nivolumab. These receptors were taken from a human donor with classical Hodgkin lymphoma.

This sequence joins TRBV18 and TRBJ1-3, with TRBD1 as a possible D gene (5 bases). Germline CDR1 KGHSH, CDR2 LQKENI. This CDR3 spans 15 amino acids. V was pared by 4 bases and J by 0 bases, with 10 bases between. DNA for the CDR3: TGTGCCAGCTCACTTCAGACAGTCTCTGGAAACACCATATATTTT. This translates into CASSLQTVSGNTIYF.

V usage is TRBV11-2 and J usage is TRBJ1-2; D remains unclear. Germline V gene lookup returns CDR1 SGHAT and CDR2 FQNNGV. The CDR3 extends over 14 amino acids. The V end was cut by 5 bases, the J end by 5 bases, with 15 bases between. The CDR3 DNA reads as TGTGCCAGCAGCCCCCCCGACGGAATTTATGGCTACACCTTC. Its protein is CASSPPDGIYGYTF. The full variable domain, completed using reference TRBV11-2 and TRBJ1-2, is EAGVAQSPRYKIIEKRQSVAFWCNPISGHATLYWYQQILGQGPKLLIQFQNNGVVDDSQLPKDRFSAERLKGVDSTLKIQPAKLEDSAVYLCASSPPDGIYGYTFGSGTRLTVV.

This chain uses TRBV6-5 with TRBJ1-4; D may be TRBD1 (5 bases). CDR3 size: 15 residues. V lost 3 bases and J lost 7, with 15 bases in between. The germline V gene encodes CDR1 MNHEY and CDR2 SVGAGI. CDR3 region: CASSYGGRGGEKLFF. The CDR3 nucleotides are TGTGCCAGCAGTTATGGGGGACGGGGTGGTGAAAAACTGTTTTTT.

The chain recombines TRBV19 with TRBJ2-7; D may be TRBD1 or TRBD2 (5 bases each). V dropped 6 bases and J dropped 3 bases, with 12 bases sitting between them. This CDR3 region has 13 residues. The germline gives CDR1 LNHDA, CDR2 SQIVND (reference sequence). In nucleotides, the CDR3 is TGTGCCAGTAGCCCCGGGACCAACTACGAGCAGTACTTC. It codes for CASSPGTNYEQYF. Variable domain in full (rest from reference TRBV19 and TRBJ2-7): DGGITQSPKYLFRKEGQNVTLSCEQNLNHDAMYWYRQDPGQGLRLIYYSQIVNDFQKGDIAEGYSVSREKKESFPLTVTSAQKNPTAFYLCASSPGTNYEQYFGPGTRLTVT.

The genes are TRBV30 and TRBJ2-5, with 12 positions matching TRBD2. The CDR3 totals 13 residues. The junction had 3 bases not matched to a gene; V was cut back by 5 bases and J by 5 bases. CDR1 is GTSNPN and CDR2 is SVGIG in the germline V gene (reference sequence). CDR3 sequence: CAWGLAGWETQYF. Here the CDR3 DNA reads TGTGCCTGGGGACTAGCGGGGTGGGAGACCCAGTACTTC.

J is TRBJ1-2 and V is TRBV7-8, with 7 bases aligning to TRBD1. Germline loops: CDR1 SGHVS, CDR2 FQNEAQ. The ends lost 6 bases at V and 0 bases at J; junction bases unmatched: 13. The CDR3 is made up of 17 amino acids. CDR3 sequence reads: CASRFRGVDSPNYGYTF. In nucleotides, the CDR3 is TGTGCCAGCAGATTCAGGGGGGTTGACTCTCCTAACTATGGCTACACCTTC.

The chain combines TRBV20-1 with TRBJ1-2; a weak D match, TRBD1 (5 bases). The V end was cut by 5 bases, the J end by 8 bases, with 12 bases between. Germline-derived CDR1 and CDR2 are DFQATT and SNEGSKA (reference sequence). This CDR3 comprises 11 residues. CDR3 DNA: TGCAGTGCTGGAACAGGTGGCGGCTACACCTTC. The encoded protein is CSAGTGGGYTF.

The chain has TRBV7-9 and TRBJ1-5; D not certain. The germline CDR1 and CDR2 sequences are SEHNR and FQNEAQ (reference sequence). This CDR3 has 14 amino acids. Trimming removed 3 bases at V and 6 bases at J, with 12 bases between. CDR3 coding DNA: TGTGCCAGCAGCTTGGGCGGACTCTCTCAGCCCCAGCATTTT. It translates to CASSLGGLSQPQHF. Using reference TRBV7-9 and TRBJ1-5 for the parts outside the CDR3, the full variable domain is DTGVSQNPRHKITKRGQNVTFRCDPISEHNRLYWYRQTLGQGPEFLTYFQNEAQLEKSRLLSDRFSAERPKGSFSTLEIQRTEQGDSAMYLCASSLGGLSQPQHFGDGTRLSIL.

V is TRBV4-1 and J is TRBJ1-2; unclear D gene. Germline V gene sequence: CDR1 MGHRA, CDR2 YSYEKL. Trimming left V 0 bases short and J 6 bases short, with 17 bases between. This CDR3 region has 16 residues. Here the CDR3 DNA reads TGCGCCAGCAGCCAAGAACGAACAGCCCGCTTAGATGGCTACACCTTC. Encoded protein: CASSQERTARLDGYTF.

CDR3: CASTEDRGKETQYF. CDR3 in DNA: TGTGCCAGCACGGAGGACAGGGGAAAAGAGACCCAGTACTTC. The chain couples TRBV19 to TRBJ2-5, with TRBD1 matching 9 bases. The CDR3 is 14 residues long. Germline V gives CDR1 LNHDA, CDR2 SQIVND (reference sequence). The trim removed 9 bases at V and 3 bases at J, leaving 8 bases unmatched.

The J gene is TRBJ2-1, the V gene TRBV5-1; possibly TRBD2 for D (5 bases). Germline values: CDR1 SGHRS, CDR2 YFSETQ. Trimming took off 4 bases at V and 9 bases at J, with 11 bases between the two ends. The CDR3 contains 12 residues. The CDR3 DNA reads as TGCGCCAGCAGCCCCGCAGGACTTGAGCAGTTCTTC. This codes for CASSPAGLEQFF.

This rearrangement joins TRBV30 to TRBJ2-6; D may be TRBD1 (6 bases). Per the germline V gene, CDR1 is GTSNPN and CDR2 is SVGIG (reference sequence). The length of the CDR3 is 15 residues. V lost 4 bases, J lost 0 bases, and 10 bases lay in between. The CDR3 DNA follows: TGTGCCTGGACGGGACAACCCTCTGGGGCCAACGTCCTGACTTTC. Translation: CAWTGQPSGANVLTF.

The rearrangement joins TRBV7-9 to TRBJ2-5; the D is unclear. Germline values: CDR1 SEHNR, CDR2 FQNEAQ (reference sequence). The V and J ends lost 5 bases and 5 bases respectively, with 9 bases between them. The CDR3 has 12 amino acids. The CDR3 DNA follows: TGTGCCAGCAGCCGACTGGGGGAGACCCAGTACTTC. This sequence encodes CASSRLGETQYF.

The CDR3 is CASSPNSGTGAYNEQFF. The CDR3 DNA reads as TGTGCCAGTAGTCCGAACTCCGGGACAGGGGCCTACAATGAGCAGTTCTTC. This rearrangement joins TRBV19 to TRBJ2-1; 10 positions match TRBD1. The CDR3 has 17 residues. CDR1 LNHDA and CDR2 SQIVND come from the germline V gene (reference sequence). The J segment lost 2 bases and the V segment lost 5 bases, leaving 9 bases of the junction unmatched.

The genes are TRBV7-6 and TRBJ1-4; D might be TRBD1 (5 bases). CDR3 size: 15 residues. Trimming stripped 1 base from V and 8 bases from J, with 14 bases between. The V gene's germline CDR1 is SGHVS and CDR2 FNYEAQ. CDR3 in amino acids: CASSLEGRGREKLFF. As DNA, the CDR3 is TGTGCCAGCAGCTTAGAGGGGCGGGGACGAGAAAAACTGTTTTTT.

The rearrangement links TRBV30 to TRBJ1-5, with D perhaps matching TRBD1 (5 bases). Trimming took 0 bases from V and 15 from J, leaving 15 bases between them. This CDR3 region has 12 residues. Germline V gives CDR1 GTSNPN, CDR2 SVGIG (reference sequence). The CDR3 here is CAWSVMGGHSHF. The CDR3, as DNA: TGTGCCTGGAGTGTAATGGGGGGTCATTCGCATTTT.

The V gene is TRBV21-1, the J gene TRBJ1-4; the listed D gene, TRBD1, was not tested against the DNA. TRBV21-1 is labeled a pseudogene. This CDR3 is built from 16 residues. The CDR3 spells CASSKTEHATNEKLFF. The CDR3, as DNA: TGTGCCAGCAGCAAAACCGAACATGCAACTAATGAAAAACTGTTTTTT.

The chain has TRBV28 and TRBJ2-1; 10 bases are shared with TRBD2. Germline V lookup: CDR1 MDHEN, CDR2 SYDVKM. The junction had 8 bases not matched to a gene; V was cut back by 7 bases and J by 8 bases. The CDR3 runs to 14 residues. Here the CDR3 reads CASTPRTSGYEQFF. In DNA, the CDR3 is TGTGCCAGCACCCCCCGGACTAGCGGATATGAGCAGTTCTTC.

The chain has TRBV10-3 and TRBJ2-7; D is perhaps TRBD1 (5 bases). The V gene's germline CDR1 is ENHRY and CDR2 SYGVKD. The CDR3 totals 12 residues. Deletions cut 2 bases from V and 3 bases from J, with 5 bases between. Here the CDR3 DNA reads TGTGCCATCAGTGAGAGGGGCTACGAGCAGTACTTC. Translating gives CAISERGYEQYF.

V gene TRBV6-1 combines with J gene TRBJ1-5; the D is unclear. CDR1 and CDR2 from the germline V gene are MNHNS and SASEGT. V lost 0 bases, J lost 11 bases, and 14 bases lay in between. The CDR3 covers 14 residues. The CDR3 sequence is CASSEANLQVTQHF. The DNA of the CDR3 is TGTGCCAGCAGTGAAGCTAATCTGCAAGTGACCCAGCATTTT.

In DNA form, the CDR3 reads TGTGCCAGCAGCTCTTACCCAGTAGGGACGTCCTACAATGAGCAGTTCTTC. It specifies CASSSYPVGTSYNEQFF. The gene calls are TRBV7-6 and TRBJ2-1; tentatively, D is TRBD1 or TRBD2 (5 bases each). Trimming shortened V by 4 bases and J by 1 base, and 17 bases separated the two germline ends. The germline gives CDR1 SGHVS, CDR2 FNYEAQ. The CDR3 spans 17 residues.

The chain links TRBV9 to TRBJ1-2, with a weak D call TRBD1 (6 bases). Looked up from germline, CDR1 is SGDLS and CDR2 is YYNGEE. The CDR3 extends over 15 amino acids. V was clipped by 6 bases and J by 2 bases, with 17 bases between them. The CDR3 loop reads CASNHKGGQNYGYTF. DNA of the CDR3: TGTGCCAGCAACCACAAGGGGGGGCAGAACTATGGCTACACCTTC.